This is a list of T cell receptor beta chains from one sample in a study of shared clonotypes between healthy human individuals. Profiled with immunoSEQ multiplex PCR; TCRdb holds only in-frame clones, not every one. The sample carries around 2,100,000 clones, around 96% recorded once. The sample was naive CD8+ T cells sorted from blood. The receptor set was obtained from a man between 18 and 35 years old in good health. Both conserved end residues are part of each CDR3. Each record gives: D gene, V gene, J gene, clone size, CDR3 DNA, CDR3 protein. D genes are given only for firm matches. A clone size is listed for some rows: how often the clone was seen (once, few, many), or a class if it is expanded.

d_call: TRBD2; v_call: TRBV30; j_call: TRBJ2-3; clone_size: NA; cdr3_nt: TGTGCCTTGAGACTAGCGGATGTCGCTAGCACAGATACGCAGTATTTT; cdr3_aa: CALRLADVASTDTQYF
d_call: TRBD1; v_call: TRBV7-9; j_call: TRBJ2-7; clone_size: NA; cdr3_nt: TGTGCCAGCAGTTCCGACTTCGGGACAGTGAGAGCCTACGAGCAGTACTTC; cdr3_aa: CASSSDFGTVRAYEQYF
d_call: TRBD2; v_call: TRBV4-3; j_call: TRBJ2-5; clone_size: NA; cdr3_nt: TGCGCCAGCAGCCAAGATCAGCTAGCGGGAGTGGGCCAAGAGACCCAGTACTTC; cdr3_aa: CASSQDQLAGVGQETQYF
d_call: TRBD2; v_call: TRBV7-9; j_call: TRBJ2-7; clone_size: NA; cdr3_nt: TGTGCCAGCAGCGCTACACTAGCGGGGGGGAAATACGAGCAGTACTTC; cdr3_aa: CASSATLAGGKYEQYF
d_call: TRBD1; v_call: TRBV10-3; j_call: TRBJ2-7; clone_size: NA; cdr3_nt: TGTGCCATCAGTGAGTCGGGGACAGGATCCAGAGGAATCTCCTACGAGCAGTACTTC; cdr3_aa: CAISESGTGSRGISYEQYF
d_call: NA; v_call: TRBV29-1; j_call: TRBJ2-7; clone_size: NA; cdr3_nt: TGCAGCGTACGCCCTGGAACCTACGAGCAGTACTTC; cdr3_aa: CSVRPGTYEQYF
d_call: NA; v_call: TRBV19; j_call: TRBJ2-7; clone_size: NA; cdr3_nt: TGTGCCAGTAGCCTCTCGGATAGCTACGAGCAGTACTTC; cdr3_aa: CASSLSDSYEQYF
d_call: TRBD1; v_call: TRBV5-1; j_call: TRBJ1-2; clone_size: NA; cdr3_nt: TGCGCCAGCAGCGAGGAAGACAGGGGAGGAGGCTACACCTTC; cdr3_aa: CASSEEDRGGGYTF
d_call: NA; v_call: TRBV28; j_call: TRBJ1-2; clone_size: NA; cdr3_nt: TGTGCCAGCAGTTTAGAACGGAACTATGGCTACACCTTC; cdr3_aa: CASSLERNYGYTF
d_call: TRBD1; v_call: TRBV5-6; j_call: TRBJ1-1; clone_size: once; cdr3_nt: TGTGCCAGCAGCGATCCGACAGGGCTCACTGAAGCTTTCTTT; cdr3_aa: CASSDPTGLTEAFF
d_call: NA; v_call: TRBV2; j_call: TRBJ1-1; clone_size: NA; cdr3_nt: TGTGCCAGCAGTGAAGCGCCACTGAGTATGAACACTGAAGCTTTCTTT; cdr3_aa: CASSEAPLSMNTEAFF
d_call: NA; v_call: TRBV4-2; j_call: TRBJ2-7; clone_size: NA; cdr3_nt: TGTGCCAGCAGCCAAGGGAACGAGCAGTACTTC; cdr3_aa: CASSQGNEQYF
d_call: NA; v_call: TRBV7-3; j_call: TRBJ2-7; clone_size: NA; cdr3_nt: TGTGCCAGCAGCCCCGAACAGGGAGCCGAGCAGTACTTC; cdr3_aa: CASSPEQGAEQYF
d_call: NA; v_call: TRBV7-9; j_call: TRBJ2-1; clone_size: NA; cdr3_nt: TGTGCCAGCAGCCCACCCGTTTACAATGAGCAGTTCTTC; cdr3_aa: CASSPPVYNEQFF
d_call: NA; v_call: TRBV7-8; j_call: TRBJ2-2; clone_size: NA; cdr3_nt: TGTGCCAGCAGCTTACACCCCTCCGGGGAGCTGTTTTTT; cdr3_aa: CASSLHPSGELFF
d_call: NA; v_call: TRBV10-2; j_call: TRBJ2-2; clone_size: NA; cdr3_nt: TGCGCCAGCAGTGAGATGGTGGGAGCCTCGAACACCGGGGAGCTGTTTTTT; cdr3_aa: CASSEMVGASNTGELFF
d_call: NA; v_call: TRBV5-1; j_call: TRBJ2-1; clone_size: NA; cdr3_nt: TGCGCCAGCAGCTTGGCAGGTGAGCAGTTCTTC; cdr3_aa: CASSLAGEQFF
d_call: NA; v_call: TRBV4-3; j_call: TRBJ2-7; clone_size: NA; cdr3_nt: TGCGCCAGCAGCCAATACAGGGATTCCTACGAGCAGTACTTC; cdr3_aa: CASSQYRDSYEQYF